The next 23 T cell receptor beta chains were all read from a single sample in a study of blood T cell repertoires in COVID-19. The assay was immunoSEQ multiplex PCR, and TCRdb's table has in-frame clones only and misses some. The sample has about 520,000 clones, 80% to 90% seen once; the top ten hold about 3.2%. The sequenced sample was peripheral blood. The source is a human donor in a cohort sampled during active COVID-19.

The V gene is TRBV4-3, the J gene TRBJ2-7; tentatively, D is TRBD2 (6 bases). Trimming shortened V by 4 bases and J by 3 bases, and 16 bases separated the two germline ends. The germline gives CDR1 LGHNA, CDR2 YSLEER. The CDR3 has 15 amino acids. The CDR3 here is CASSPGSRAGYEQYF. CDR3 coding DNA: TGCGCCAGCAGCCCCGGGAGCAGGGCGGGCTACGAGCAGTACTTC.

About this clone itself: The same CDR3 also results from other DNA sequences found in this sample. The chain has TRBV7-9 and TRBJ1-2; unclear D gene. The CDR3 is 13 amino acids. Looked up from germline, CDR1 is SEHNR and CDR2 is FQNEAQ (reference sequence). The V and J ends lost 4 bases and 2 bases respectively, with 8 bases between them. CDR3 sequence reads: CASSYGENYGYTF. CDR3 sequence (DNA): TGTGCCAGCAGCTATGGGGAGAACTATGGCTACACCTTC.

The genes are TRBV3-1 (or the pseudogene TRBV3-2) and TRBJ2-3; 10 bases align to TRBD2. CDR1 and CDR2 from the germline V gene are LGHDT and YNNKEL (reference sequence). V was clipped by 3 bases and J by 1 base; unmatched bases: 4. The CDR3 has 16 residues. In DNA, the CDR3 is TGTGCCAGCAGCCAGGTAGCGGGAGGTCGCACAGATACGCAGTATTTT. The encoded protein is CASSQVAGGRTDTQYF.

The chain links TRBV11-2 to TRBJ1-1; D may be TRBD1 (5 bases). The CDR3 consists of 16 residues. Between the trimmed V and J ends, which lost 4 bases and 0 bases, there was a span of 15 bases. CDR1 and CDR2 (germline): SGHAT, FQNNGV. CDR3 amino acids: CASSSPGLTLNTEAFF. The CDR3 DNA sequence: TGTGCCAGCAGCTCTCCGGGACTGACTTTGAACACTGAAGCTTTCTTT.

Here the CDR3 DNA reads TGTGCCAGCAGCTGGACAGACCAAGAGACCCAGTACTTC. It encodes CASSWTDQETQYF. V is TRBV7-8 and J is TRBJ2-5; D possibly corresponds to TRBD1 (6 bases). The germline V and J ends were trimmed by 4 bases and 0 bases, with 6 bases remaining between them. The CDR3 consists of 13 residues. Germline assignment: CDR1 SGHVS and CDR2 FQNEAQ.

The rearrangement uses TRBV28 and TRBJ2-5; 8 nucleotides agree with TRBD2. The CDR3 is 17 amino acids. V gave up 8 bases and J gave up 4 bases; unmatched junction bases: 18. From germline, CDR1 is MDHEN and CDR2 SYDVKM. The CDR3: CASSSVLSGRAGETQYF. The DNA of the CDR3 is TGTGCCAGCTCTTCGGTCCTTTCCGGGAGGGCGGGAGAGACCCAGTACTTC. The variable domain in full, with the rest retrieved from reference TRBV28 and TRBJ2-5, is DVKVTQSSRYLVKRTGEKVFLECVQDMDHENMFWYRQDPGLGLRLIYFSYDVKMKEKGDIPEGYSVSREKKERFSLILESASTNQTSMYLCASSSVLSGRAGETQYFGPGTRLLVL.

The V and J genes are TRBV24-1 and TRBJ1-2; 9 bases are shared with TRBD1. Germline CDR1 reads KGHDR; CDR2 reads SFDVKD. V was clipped by 3 bases and J by 6 bases; unmatched bases: 4. This CDR3 comprises 14 residues. The CDR3 DNA follows: TGTGCCACCAGTGATCCGGGACAGGGCAATGGCTACACCTTC. This sequence encodes CATSDPGQGNGYTF.

The chain joins TRBV30 to TRBJ2-3; 11 bases agree with TRBD2. The CDR3 has 15 residues. With V trimmed by 3 bases and J by 4 bases, 6 bases remained unmatched. The germline gives CDR1 GTSNPN, CDR2 SVGIG (reference sequence). The CDR3 DNA reads TGTGCCTGGAGGGAACTAGCGGGAGTGGCAGATACGCAGTATTTT. Its translation is CAWRELAGVADTQYF. Using reference TRBV30 and TRBJ2-3 for the parts outside the CDR3, the full variable domain is SQTIHQWPATLVQPVGSPLSLECTVEGTSNPNLYWYRQAAGRGLQLLFYSVGIGQISSEVPQNLSASRPQDRQFILSSKKLLLSDSGFYLCAWRELAGVADTQYFGPGTRLTVL.

V gene TRBV11-2 combines with J gene TRBJ1-1; no clear D gene. V was pared by 1 base and J by 7 bases, with 4 bases between. This CDR3 is built from 11 residues. Germline V gene sequence: CDR1 SGHAT, CDR2 FQNNGV. CDR3 DNA sequence: TGTGCCAGCAGCTTAGGAGGTGAAGCTTTCTTT. Translation gives CASSLGGEAFF.

The chain is built from TRBV21-1 and TRBJ1-2. TRBV21-1 is designated a pseudogene. The CDR3 covers 14 residues. The CDR3 region has the DNA TGTGCCAGCAGCAAAGGTGTAGCCAACTATGGCTACACCTTC. As protein: CASSKGVANYGYTF.

This chain joins TRBV6-5 and TRBJ2-2, with D unclear. The CDR3 is 15 residues long. The V and J ends lost 7 bases and 7 bases respectively, with 19 bases between them. The germline gives CDR1 MNHEY, CDR2 SVGAGI. CDR3 region: CASINPPSGRGELFF. The CDR3 DNA sequence: TGTGCCAGCATCAATCCCCCCTCCGGTCGCGGGGAGCTGTTTTTT.

This chain uses TRBV19 with TRBJ2-1; 12 nucleotides line up with TRBD1. After removal of 6 bases from V and 7 bases from J, the junction contained 7 bases not matched to a gene. Germline values: CDR1 LNHDA, CDR2 SQIVND (reference sequence). The length of the CDR3 is 15 residues. The CDR3 DNA is TGTGCCAGTAGACGGGACAGGGGGCTGGGGAATGAGCAGTTCTTC. Translating gives CASRRDRGLGNEQFF.

The chain is built from TRBV7-2 and TRBJ1-2; no firm D call. CDR3 size: 14 residues. V lost 5 bases, J lost 5 bases, and 15 bases lay in between. Looked up from germline, CDR1 is SGHTA and CDR2 is FQGNSA. CDR3 sequence reads: CASSPVLVVYGYTF. In DNA, the CDR3 is TGTGCCAGCAGCCCCGTATTAGTGGTTTATGGCTACACCTTC.

The chain has TRBV7-2 and TRBJ1-2; D call uncertain. The CDR3 is 16 residues long. Trimming pared 1 base from V and 9 bases from J, leaving 21 bases between. CDR1 SGHTA and CDR2 FQGNSA come from the germline V gene. The CDR3 DNA sequence: TGTGCCAGCAGCTTAGAAGGGAGCGTTATGGCTATTAGCTACACCTTC. Translated, it gives CASSLEGSVMAISYTF.

This chain connects TRBV29-1 to TRBJ2-1; D remains unclear. The CDR3 contains 14 residues. The V gene lost 4 bases and the J gene lost 0 bases, with 10 bases spanning the gap. Germline V gene data show CDR1 as SQVTM and CDR2 as ANQGSEA. CDR3 loop: CSVGGPSSYNEQFF. For the CDR3, the DNA is TGCAGCGTTGGCGGCCCGAGCTCCTACAATGAGCAGTTCTTC.

V usage is TRBV9 and J usage is TRBJ2-5, with D possibly being TRBD1 (5 bases). This CDR3 comprises 13 residues. Germline V gene data show CDR1 as SGDLS and CDR2 as YYNGEE. V lost 3 bases to trimming and J lost 5 bases, with 11 bases between them. The CDR3 loop reads CASSGTTAETQYF. CDR3 nucleotide sequence: TGTGCCAGCAGCGGTACGACAGCGGAGACCCAGTACTTC.

This clone has only one observation. Germline and junction disagree at one end, which may indicate a read error. The genes are TRBV5-1 and TRBJ2-2, with 9 bases identical to TRBD2. CDR3 size: 17 residues. Germline CDR1 and CDR2: SGHRS and YFSETQ. Written as DNA, the CDR3 is TGCGCCAGCAGCTTGGGGCTAGCGGGACCCCTCTCCGGCGAGCTGTTTTTT. Its protein product is CASSLGLAGPLSGELFF.

This clone was found a few times. Here the CDR3 reads CASSLKQNTEAFF. As DNA, the CDR3 is TGTGCCAGCAGCTTGAAACAGAACACTGAAGCTTTCTTT. The chain combines TRBV7-9 with TRBJ1-1; D call uncertain. This CDR3 has 13 amino acids. V was cut by 3 bases and J by 1 base, with 6 bases left in between. The germline V gene encodes CDR1 SEHNR and CDR2 FQNEAQ (reference sequence).

This chain links TRBV7-2 with TRBJ1-6; the D gene is possibly TRBD1 (6 bases). This CDR3 region has 15 residues. From germline, CDR1 is SGHTA and CDR2 FQGNSA. The V end lost 3 bases, the J end lost 2 bases, and 8 bases lay between the germline ends. CDR3: CASSLDRAYNSPLHF. In DNA, the CDR3 is TGTGCCAGCAGCTTGGACAGAGCCTATAATTCACCCCTCCACTTT. Complete variable domain (other parts from reference TRBV7-2 and TRBJ1-6): GAGVSQSPSNKVTEKGKDVELRCDPISGHTALYWYRQSLGQGLEFLIYFQGNSAPDKSGLPSDRFSAERTGGSVSTLTIQRTQQEDSAVYLCASSLDRAYNSPLHFGNGTRLTVT.

This clone occurred once. This chain links TRBV7-3 with TRBJ1-6; D is uncertain. The germline V and J ends were trimmed by 4 bases and 0 bases, with 7 bases remaining between them. From germline, CDR1 is SGHTA and CDR2 FQGTGA. This CDR3 is 15 amino acids long. CDR3 amino acids: CASSSRDSYNSPLHF. The CDR3 region has the DNA TGTGCCAGCAGCTCCCGGGACTCCTATAATTCACCCCTCCACTTT.

This chain connects TRBV13 to TRBJ2-2; D is ambiguous. The CDR3 consists of 17 residues. CDR1 PRHDT and CDR2 FYEKMQ come from the germline V gene (reference sequence). Trimming shortened V by 5 bases and J by 2 bases, and 18 bases separated the two germline ends. The CDR3: CASSPGQVRRNTGELFF. The CDR3 region has the DNA TGTGCCAGCAGCCCTGGGCAGGTGCGACGTAACACCGGGGAGCTGTTTTTT.

V usage is TRBV28 and J usage is TRBJ2-7, with a tentative D call TRBD1 (6 bases). The CDR3 spans 15 residues. The V and J ends lost 1 base and 2 bases respectively, with 12 bases between them. Germline V gives CDR1 MDHEN, CDR2 SYDVKM. The CDR3 loop reads CASSLSRGRAYEQYF. The CDR3 nucleotides are TGTGCCAGCAGTTTATCCAGGGGACGGGCCTACGAGCAGTACTTC. The variable domain in full, with the rest retrieved from reference TRBV28 and TRBJ2-7, is DVKVTQSSRYLVKRTGEKVFLECVQDMDHENMFWYRQDPGLGLRLIYFSYDVKMKEKGDIPEGYSVSREKKERFSLILESASTNQTSMYLCASSLSRGRAYEQYFGPGTRLTVT.

The chain joins TRBV7-3 to TRBJ2-3; no reliable D call. Trimming took 3 bases from V and 5 from J, leaving 9 bases between them. Per germline, CDR1 SGHTA and CDR2 FQGTGA. The CDR3 loop spans 13 amino acids. CDR3 in amino acids: CASSFDRGDTQYF. The CDR3 bases are TGTGCCAGCAGCTTCGATCGAGGAGATACGCAGTATTTT.